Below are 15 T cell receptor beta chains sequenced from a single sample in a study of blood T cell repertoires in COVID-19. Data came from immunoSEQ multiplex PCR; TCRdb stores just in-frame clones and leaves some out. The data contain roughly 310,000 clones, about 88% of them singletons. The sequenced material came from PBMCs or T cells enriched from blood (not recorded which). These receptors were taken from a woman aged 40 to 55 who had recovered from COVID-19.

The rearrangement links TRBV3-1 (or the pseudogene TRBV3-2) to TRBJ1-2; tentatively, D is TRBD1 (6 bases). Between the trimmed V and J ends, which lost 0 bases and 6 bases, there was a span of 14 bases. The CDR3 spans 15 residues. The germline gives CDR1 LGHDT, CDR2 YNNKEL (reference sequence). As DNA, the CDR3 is TGTGCCAGCAGCCAAGAAGGGGGTCCCTGGGATGGCTACACCTTC. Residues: CASSQEGGPWDGYTF.

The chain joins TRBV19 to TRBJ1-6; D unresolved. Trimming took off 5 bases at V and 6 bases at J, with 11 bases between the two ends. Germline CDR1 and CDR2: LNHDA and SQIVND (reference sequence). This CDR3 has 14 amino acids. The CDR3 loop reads CASSYAGANSPLHF. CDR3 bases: TGTGCCAGTAGTTATGCGGGAGCTAATTCACCCCTCCACTTT.

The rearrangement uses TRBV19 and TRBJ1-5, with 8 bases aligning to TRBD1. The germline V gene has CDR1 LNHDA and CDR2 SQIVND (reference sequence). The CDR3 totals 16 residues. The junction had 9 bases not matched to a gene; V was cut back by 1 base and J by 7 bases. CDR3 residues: CASSIVPGQADQPQHF. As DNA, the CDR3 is TGTGCCAGTAGTATAGTCCCGGGACAGGCAGACCAGCCCCAGCATTTT.

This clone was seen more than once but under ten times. The DNA of the CDR3 is TGTGCCAGCAGCCAGAACAGGGGCGAGGGTCAGCCCCAGCATTTT. Translated: CASSQNRGEGQPQHF. This rearrangement joins TRBV3-1 (or the pseudogene TRBV3-2) to TRBJ1-5; the match to TRBD1 covers 7 bases. In germline, CDR1 is LGHDT, CDR2 YNNKEL (reference sequence). There are 15 residues in the CDR3. V lost 3 bases and J lost 6; bases outside the gene matches: 8.

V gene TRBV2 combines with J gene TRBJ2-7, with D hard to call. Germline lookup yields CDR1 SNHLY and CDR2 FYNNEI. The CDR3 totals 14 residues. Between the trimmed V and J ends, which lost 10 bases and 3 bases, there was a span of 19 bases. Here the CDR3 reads CATRETVLGYEQYF. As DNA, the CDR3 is TGTGCCACTAGAGAGACGGTCTTAGGCTACGAGCAGTACTTC.

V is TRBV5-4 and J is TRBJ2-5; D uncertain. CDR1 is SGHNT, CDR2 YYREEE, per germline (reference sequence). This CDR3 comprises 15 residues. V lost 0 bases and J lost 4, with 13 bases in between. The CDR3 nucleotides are TGTGCCAGCAGCTTGGATTTAGCCTCCACAGAGACCCAGTACTTC. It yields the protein CASSLDLASTETQYF.

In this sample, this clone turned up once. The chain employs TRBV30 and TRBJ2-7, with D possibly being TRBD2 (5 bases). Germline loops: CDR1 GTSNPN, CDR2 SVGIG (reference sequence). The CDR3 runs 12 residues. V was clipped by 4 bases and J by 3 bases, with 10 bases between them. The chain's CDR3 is CAWKYGDYEQYF. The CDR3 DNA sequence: TGTGCCTGGAAGTACGGGGACTACGAGCAGTACTTC.

The CDR3 reads CASSQVYLGGYEQYF. The CDR3, as DNA: TGCGCCAGCAGCCAAGTTTACTTAGGCGGGTACGAGCAGTACTTC. The gene calls are TRBV4-3 and TRBJ2-7; TRBD2 might be the D (5 bases). The V and J ends lost 1 base and 4 bases respectively, with 14 bases between them. Germline V gives CDR1 LGHNA, CDR2 YSLEER. CDR3 size: 15 residues.

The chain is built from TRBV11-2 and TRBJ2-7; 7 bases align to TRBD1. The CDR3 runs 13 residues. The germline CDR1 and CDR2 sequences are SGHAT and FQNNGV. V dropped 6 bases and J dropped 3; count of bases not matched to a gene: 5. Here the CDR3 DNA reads TGTGCCAGCAGGGAGACAGGGTTCTACGAGCAGTACTTC. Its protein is CASRETGFYEQYF. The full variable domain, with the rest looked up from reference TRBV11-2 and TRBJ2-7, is EAGVAQSPRYKIIEKRQSVAFWCNPISGHATLYWYQQILGQGPKLLIQFQNNGVVDDSQLPKDRFSAERLKGVDSTLKIQPAKLEDSAVYLCASRETGFYEQYFGPGTRLTVT.

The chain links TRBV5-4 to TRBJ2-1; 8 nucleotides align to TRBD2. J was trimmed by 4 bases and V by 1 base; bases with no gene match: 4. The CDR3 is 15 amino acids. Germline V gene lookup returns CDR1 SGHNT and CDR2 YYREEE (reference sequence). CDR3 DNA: TGTGCCAGCAGCTTGAAGCGGGAGCGGTACAATGAGCAGTTCTTC. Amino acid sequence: CASSLKRERYNEQFF.

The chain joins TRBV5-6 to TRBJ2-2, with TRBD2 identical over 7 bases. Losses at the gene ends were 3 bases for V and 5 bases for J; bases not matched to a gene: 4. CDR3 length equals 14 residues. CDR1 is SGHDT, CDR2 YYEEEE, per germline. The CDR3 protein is CASSSGGGTGELFF. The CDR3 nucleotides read TGTGCCAGCAGCTCGGGGGGAGGGACCGGGGAGCTGTTTTTT.

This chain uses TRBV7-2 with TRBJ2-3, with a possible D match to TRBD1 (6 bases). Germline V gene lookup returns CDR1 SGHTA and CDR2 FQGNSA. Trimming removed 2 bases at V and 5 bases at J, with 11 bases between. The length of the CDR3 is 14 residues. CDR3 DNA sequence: TGTGCCAGCAGCTTATACAGGGAGCTAGATACGCAGTATTTT. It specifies CASSLYRELDTQYF.

The CDR3 nucleotides read TGCAGCGTCGCGACAGGGCTGAACACTGAAGCTTTCTTT. Encoded protein: CSVATGLNTEAFF. The rearrangement uses TRBV29-1 and TRBJ1-1; 7 bases map to TRBD1. Germline assignment: CDR1 SQVTM and CDR2 ANQGSEA. This CDR3 is 13 amino acids long. The ends lost 6 bases at V and 0 bases at J; junction bases unmatched: 4.

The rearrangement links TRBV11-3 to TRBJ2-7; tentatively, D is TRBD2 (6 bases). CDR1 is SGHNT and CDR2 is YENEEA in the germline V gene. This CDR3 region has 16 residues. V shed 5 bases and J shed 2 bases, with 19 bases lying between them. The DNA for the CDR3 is TGTGCCAGCAGCCCCACCGGCGGGTGGGGGGCCTACGAGCAGTACTTC. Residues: CASSPTGGWGAYEQYF.

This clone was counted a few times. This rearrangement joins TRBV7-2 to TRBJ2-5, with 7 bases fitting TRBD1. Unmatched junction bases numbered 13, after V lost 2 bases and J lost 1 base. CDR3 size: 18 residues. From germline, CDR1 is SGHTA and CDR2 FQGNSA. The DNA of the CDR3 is TGTGCCAGCAGCTTAAGCGGCCGAGGGGGCTATTTCCAAGAGACCCAGTACTTC. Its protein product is CASSLSGRGGYFQETQYF.